This T cell receptor beta chain was captured in a study of T cells in Graves' hyperthyroidism and ophthalmopathy. Study-wide points: The blood repertoire included most of the expanded thyroid clonotypes above 0.001.

Notes on this clonotype: The antigen is not known.

Amplified TCR beta CDR3 regions derived from RNA transcripts. Carried out on the TCR CDR3, a first-round RT-PCR used the HTBI primer set. MiXCR, applied by TCRdb to the multiplex PCR reads, yields one record per CDR3 protein. The sample lists some 490,000 distinct CDR3 sequences, roughly 23% seen once, with around 54% in the top ten. V gave up 3 bases and J gave up 5 bases, with 13 bases separating them. CDR3 length: 14 residues. CDR1 MDHEN and CDR2 SYDVKM come from the germline V gene. Not enrolled were patients with uncontrolled infection, other autoimmune disease, pregnancy or lactation. Sequencing was done on a sample of blood. The TCR sequence derives from a woman aged 65 to 85 with Graves' ophthalmopathy. The V call is TRBV28, the J call TRBJ2-5, with D tentatively TRBD1 or TRBD2 (5 bases each). The CDR3 reads CASSFGGVHETQYF. CDR3 sequence (DNA): TGTGCCAGCAGTTTTGGGGGAGTGCACGAGACCCAGTACTTC.